This is a list of T cell receptor beta chains from one sample in a study of post-analysis software for immune sequencing data. TCRdb re-analysed the PCR reads in MiXCR, keeping a single row per CDR3 protein. The table shows 600,000 to 700,000 distinct CDR3 sequences, with 59% occurring only once. Sequenced input: blood. The receptors derive from a girl between 2 and 10 years old with multiple sclerosis. CDR3s include the opening cysteine and the closing phenylalanine or tryptophan. A D gene is named only where the DNA matches it firmly. Clone size is given for some rows only: seen once, a few or many times, or a class if the clone is expanded.

J gene	clone size	V gene	D gene	CDR3 DNA	CDR3 protein
TRBJ1-5	NA	TRBV7-2	NA	TGTGCCAGCAGCTTAAATCTACGGACGGGGAATCAGCCCCAGCATTTT	CASSLNLRTGNQPQHF
TRBJ1-2	NA	TRBV7-9	NA	TGTGCCAGCAGCCTTATCGGGGAACCTCCTAACTATGGCTACACCTTC	CASSLIGEPPNYGYTF
TRBJ2-3	many	TRBV7-2	NA	TGCGCCAGCAGCTTGAAAGATACGCAGTATTTT	CASSLKDTQYF
TRBJ2-1	NA	TRBV7-3	TRBD2	TGTGCCAGCAGCTTTCTTCGGCGGGAGAAATACAATGAGCAGTTCTTC	CASSFLRREKYNEQFF
TRBJ2-5	NA	TRBV25-1	TRBD2	TGTGCCAGCAGTGTTCCGGGACTAGCGGAAGAGACCCAGTACTTC	CASSVPGLAEETQYF
TRBJ2-5	few	TRBV20-1	TRBD2	TGCAGTGCTAGGGTAGCGGGAGCTCGCCAAGAGACCCAGTACTTC	CSARVAGARQETQYF
TRBJ2-5	NA	TRBV11-2	NA	TGTGCCAGCAGCTTATTCGCGGGAACGGAAGAGACCCAGTACTTC	CASSLFAGTEETQYF
TRBJ2-1	NA	TRBV20-1	TRBD2	TGCAGTGCTAGAGCCCACGTCGGGACTAGAACTTACAATGAGCAGTTCTTC	CSARAHVGTRTYNEQFF
TRBJ2-5	few	TRBV10-3	NA	TGTGCCATCAGTAGTAGGCAGACTCAAGAGACCCAGTACTTC	CAISSRQTQETQYF
TRBJ1-2	NA	TRBV4-2	TRBD1	TGTGCCAGCAGCCTCGATGACAGGGACGGCTACACCTTC	CASSLDDRDGYTF
TRBJ1-1	NA	TRBV28	NA	TGTGCCAGCAGTGCTACCTCCCTCACGGACACTGAAGCTTTCTTT	CASSATSLTDTEAFF
TRBJ2-3	NA	TRBV6-6	TRBD2	TGTGCCAGCAGTTACTCCGGGACTAGCGGCCGAGATACGCAGTATTTT	CASSYSGTSGRDTQYF
TRBJ1-2	few	TRBV29-1	NA	TGCAGCGATACCGGGACGGCGTATGGCTACACCTTC	CSDTGTAYGYTF
TRBJ1-2	NA	TRBV7-2	TRBD1	TGTGCCAGCAGCTTAAGGGGGACAGACCCTAACTATGGCTACACCTTC	CASSLRGTDPNYGYTF
TRBJ2-7	few	TRBV4-1	NA	TGCGCCAGCAGCCAAGAGAGGGTCGGATGGATGAGTTCCTACGAGCAGTACTTC	CASSQERVGWMSSYEQYF
TRBJ1-4	NA	TRBV13	NA	TGTGCCAGCAGGGTCGGCCAGGGGAGAGAAAAACTGTTTTTT	CASRVGQGREKLFF
TRBJ2-5	NA	TRBV6-2/TRBV6-3	NA	TGTGCCAGTCACCCCTCGTGGGGGATCGAGACCCAGTACTTC	CASHPSWGIETQYF
TRBJ1-5	NA	TRBV9	NA	TGTGCCAGCAGCGAGGGGACAATGAATCAGCCCCAGCATTTT	CASSEGTMNQPQHF
TRBJ2-1	NA	TRBV29-1	TRBD1	TGCAGCGTTGGGGGGACAGGGGACAATGAGCAGTTCTTC	CSVGGTGDNEQFF
TRBJ2-1	NA	TRBV6-4	TRBD2	TGTGCCAGCAGTGGACTAGCGGGAGGGCGCAATGAGCAGTTCTTC	CASSGLAGGRNEQFF
TRBJ1-2	few	TRBV12-3/TRBV12-4	NA	TGTGCCAGCACCCCGAGGGCTAGAATCGGTGATGGCTACACCTTC	CASTPRARIGDGYTF
TRBJ2-3	few	TRBV6-5	TRBD2	TGTGCCAGCAGTTACTCCTCGGGGACTAGAGGGGATACGCAGTATTTT	CASSYSSGTRGDTQYF
TRBJ2-4	NA	TRBV6-5	NA	TGTGCCAGCAGTTACGACTACCCCTTTCCCAAAAACATTCAGTACTTC	CASSYDYPFPKNIQYF
TRBJ2-5	NA	TRBV4-2	NA	TGTGCCAGCAGCCAGCAAGGGCAGAAACAAGGGACCCAGTACTTC	CASSQQGQKQGTQYF
TRBJ1-5	NA	TRBV30	NA	TGTGCCTGGAGTGCCCCCGGAGCCGTCGCCCAGCATTTT	CAWSAPGAVAQHF
TRBJ2-1	NA	TRBV20-1	TRBD2	TGCAGTGCCATAAGCGGGAGGGCCAGGAATGAGCAGTTCTTC	CSAISGRARNEQFF
TRBJ2-5	NA	TRBV5-6	NA	TGTGCCAGCAGCTTGGTCGCAAAGCAAGAGACCCAGTACTTC	CASSLVAKQETQYF
TRBJ2-1	few	TRBV3-1	TRBD2	TGTGCCAGCAGCCAAGTCGGATTAGCGGGAGGGCCCTACAATGAGCAGTTCTTC	CASSQVGLAGGPYNEQFF
TRBJ1-5	once	TRBV2	NA	TGTGCCAGCGAGGGGGGGACCCCGTACAATCAGCCCCAGCATTTT	CASEGGTPYNQPQHF
TRBJ1-1	once	TRBV29-1	NA	TGCAGCGTTGATAATCTGAGGAACGGGGAACACACTGAAGCTTTCTTT	CSVDNLRNGEHTEAFF
TRBJ2-7	NA	TRBV4-3	NA	TGCGCCAGCAGCCAAGATCTGTCAGGGGGGGGCGAGCAGTACTTC	CASSQDLSGGGEQYF
TRBJ1-5	once	TRBV7-8	TRBD1	TGTGCCAGCAGCTTATCAGGGGGCGGGCAGCCCCAGCATTTT	CASSLSGGGQPQHF
TRBJ2-7	NA	TRBV29-1	NA	TGCAGCGTGAGGGACATTAACTACGAGCAGTACTTC	CSVRDINYEQYF
TRBJ2-1	NA	TRBV20-1	TRBD1	TGCAGTGCGGAAGGGACAGGGGGCTACAATGAGCAGTTCTTC	CSAEGTGGYNEQFF
TRBJ2-3	NA	TRBV5-4	NA	TGTGCCAGCGGAGCGGAGGGACATAGCACAGATACGCAGTATTTT	CASGAEGHSTDTQYF
TRBJ2-7	NA	TRBV9	NA	TGTGCCAGCAGCTCGTCCGGCGGGGAGCAGAGTCAGCAGTACTTC	CASSSSGGEQSQQYF
TRBJ1-4	NA	TRBV27	NA	TGTGCCAGCAGCTTGCTAGGGTTTGTGAATGAAAAACTGTTTTTT	CASSLLGFVNEKLFF
TRBJ2-5	once	TRBV20-1	TRBD1	TGCAGTGCTAGAAGCGGGACAGGGGCTTACCAAGAGACCCAGTACTTC	CSARSGTGAYQETQYF
TRBJ2-3	few	TRBV4-2	NA	TGTGCCAGCAGCGATTGGTCGGGGGGCGGCGCAGATACGCAGTATTTT	CASSDWSGGGADTQYF
TRBJ1-2	few	TRBV13	NA	TGTGCCAGCAGCGACTCTGGGCGGGATGGCTACACCTTC	CASSDSGRDGYTF